The 14 T cell receptor beta chains below all came from one sample that was sequenced in a study of cytomegalovirus exposure and HLA in healthy donors. The PCR employed 60 Vbeta primers together with 13 Jbeta primers. Repertoires were generated with immunoSEQ multiplex PCR, while TCRdb's copy carries only in-frame clones and drops some. Here the sample spans about 100,000 clones, roughly 78% being singletons. The sequenced material came from PBMCs. The receptors come from a woman aged 35 to 49 in good health and CMV-seronegative.

V usage is TRBV19 and J usage is TRBJ1-2; D unresolved. The germline V gene encodes CDR1 LNHDA and CDR2 SQIVND (reference sequence). V dropped 3 bases and J dropped 7 bases, with 12 bases sitting between them. CDR3 length: 13 residues. As DNA, the CDR3 is TGTGCCAGTAGTATGAGCGGTGGGCTTGGCTACACCTTC. Its protein product is CASSMSGGLGYTF.

The chain recombines TRBV30 with TRBJ1-5; D is possibly TRBD1 (6 bases). V lost 5 bases, J lost 9 bases, and 14 bases lay in between. The CDR3 is made up of 12 amino acids. From germline, CDR1 is GTSNPN and CDR2 SVGIG (reference sequence). This chain's CDR3 is CAWEAGVGPQHF. In DNA, the CDR3 is TGTGCCTGGGAAGCAGGGGTAGGGCCCCAGCATTTT.

A few counts support this clone. The chain joins TRBV28 to TRBJ2-7; 8 bases fit TRBD2. The CDR3 totals 14 residues. Germline V gives CDR1 MDHEN, CDR2 SYDVKM. V lost 6 bases and J lost 5; bases outside the gene matches: 9. The CDR3 DNA follows: TGTGCCAGCAGGAGTCGGGGGGGGGTGAACGAGCAGTACTTC. Residues: CASRSRGGVNEQYF.

The chain joins TRBV5-6 to TRBJ2-3, with D possibly TRBD2 on 6 matching bases. Germline assignment: CDR1 SGHDT and CDR2 YYEEEE. This CDR3 is built from 14 residues. Trimming took off 3 bases at V and 2 bases at J, with 10 bases between the two ends. The CDR3 loop is CASSSLASTDTQYF. Written as DNA, the CDR3 is TGTGCCAGCAGCTCACTAGCCTCCACAGATACGCAGTATTTT. The variable domain in full, with the rest retrieved from reference TRBV5-6 and TRBJ2-3, is DAGVTQSPTHLIKTRGQQVTLRCSPKSGHDTVSWYQQALGQGPQFIFQYYEEEERQRGNFPDRFSGHQFPNYSSELNVNALLLGDSALYLCASSSLASTDTQYFGPGTRLTVL.

The chain is built from TRBV6-6 and TRBJ1-1; the D is unclear. Deletions cut 0 bases from V and 5 bases from J, with 13 bases between. Germline-derived CDR1 and CDR2 are MNHNY and SVGAGI (reference sequence). The CDR3 is 15 residues long. The CDR3 DNA reads as TGTGCCAGCAGTTACTCGATGTCAACGGAGACTGAAGCTTTCTTT. This encodes CASSYSMSTETEAFF.

The chain recombines TRBV2 with TRBJ1-1, with 7 bases aligning to TRBD1. Germline V CDR1 and CDR2: SNHLY, FYNNEI. The CDR3 consists of 14 residues. J gave up 3 bases and V 6 bases, and 7 bases lay outside the gene matches. The CDR3: CASRERGLYTEAFF. In DNA, the CDR3 is TGTGCCAGCAGAGAAAGGGGGCTTTACACTGAAGCTTTCTTT.

This clone was detected a few times. V is TRBV6-1 and J is TRBJ2-3; a weak D match, TRBD2 (6 bases). V dropped 6 bases and J dropped 4 bases, with 14 bases sitting between them. CDR3 size: 14 residues. The V gene's germline CDR1 is MNHNS and CDR2 SASEGT. This CDR3 reads CASRLPREADTQYF. In DNA form, the CDR3 reads TGTGCCAGCAGGCTGCCAAGGGAGGCAGATACGCAGTATTTT.

The chain couples TRBV2 to TRBJ2-2, with D maybe TRBD2 (6 bases). Trimming removed 7 bases at V and 2 bases at J, with 11 bases between. The CDR3 length is 14 residues. Germline-derived CDR1 and CDR2 are SNHLY and FYNNEI. DNA of the CDR3: TGTGCCAGCAACCGGGGGACCAACACCGGGGAGCTGTTTTTT. It encodes CASNRGTNTGELFF.

This clone came up once. The gene calls are TRBV5-4 and TRBJ1-6; 11 bases are shared with TRBD1. CDR1 is SGHNT and CDR2 is YYREEE in the germline V gene (reference sequence). The junction had 5 bases not matched to a gene; V was cut back by 3 bases and J by 9 bases. There are 15 residues in the CDR3. CDR3 amino acids: CASSYGQGARSPLHF. Written as DNA, the CDR3 is TGTGCCAGCAGCTACGGACAGGGGGCGCGTTCACCCCTCCACTTT.

The rearrangement links TRBV9 to TRBJ2-2; TRBD2 might be the D (5 bases). CDR1 and CDR2 from the germline V gene are SGDLS and YYNGEE. Trimming took 2 bases from V and 6 from J, leaving 8 bases between them. CDR3 length: 13 amino acids. The CDR3 loop reads CASSVLEAGELFF. CDR3 sequence (DNA): TGTGCCAGCAGCGTGCTGGAGGCCGGGGAGCTGTTTTTT.

The J gene is TRBJ1-2, the V gene TRBV28, with TRBD1 matching over 7 bases. CDR3 length: 14 amino acids. V dropped 6 bases and J dropped 2; count of bases not matched to a gene: 6. Germline V gives CDR1 MDHEN, CDR2 SYDVKM. CDR3 in amino acids: CASRPSTGNYGYTF. The CDR3 DNA reads as TGTGCCAGCAGACCCTCGACAGGGAACTATGGCTACACCTTC.

To note about this clone: The same CDR3 can be traced to other DNA sequences in this sample. The V call is TRBV29-1, the J call TRBJ1-6; the match to TRBD1 covers 7 bases. CDR1 is SQVTM, CDR2 ANQGSEA, per germline. J lost 7 bases, V lost 5 bases, and 5 bases had no gene match. There are 13 residues in the CDR3. The CDR3 DNA follows: TGCAGCGTTCGACAGGGAGTCAATTCACCCCTCCACTTT. Protein sequence: CSVRQGVNSPLHF.

The rearrangement uses TRBV29-1 and TRBJ2-2, with 9 bases fitting TRBD1. CDR1 and CDR2 from the germline V gene are SQVTM and ANQGSEA. After removal of 5 bases from V and 7 bases from J, the junction contained 8 bases not matched to a gene. This CDR3 spans 14 amino acids. DNA of the CDR3: TGCAGCGTTCGGGTACAGGGGGCCGGCGGGGAGCTGTTTTTT. This codes for CSVRVQGAGGELFF.

The chain carries TRBV28 and TRBJ1-2; unclear D gene. V was shortened by 3 bases and J by 3 bases, with 8 bases between the two germline ends. Germline V lookup: CDR1 MDHEN, CDR2 SYDVKM. The CDR3 has 13 amino acids. CDR3 in amino acids: CASSFEGHYGYTF. In DNA form, the CDR3 reads TGTGCCAGCAGTTTTGAGGGCCACTATGGCTACACCTTC.